Included here is one T cell receptor beta chain sequence, with context. This entry comes from a study of blood T cell repertoires in COVID-19. Method: immunoSEQ multiplex PCR; TCRdb's copy keeps in-frame clones and lacks some. This sample has around 64,000 clones, with roughly 90% found just once. CDR1 is PRHDT, CDR2 FYEKMQ, per germline (reference sequence). The CDR3 has 17 amino acids. With V trimmed by 3 bases and J by 0 bases, 8 bases remained unmatched. The genes are TRBV13 and TRBJ2-1; TRBD1 agrees at 7 bases. Sequenced sample: peripheral blood. This clonotype originated in a man aged 25-40 years with acute or convalescent COVID-19. In DNA form, the CDR3 reads TGTGCCAGCAGCTTTTACAGGGGAGACGGCTCCTACAATGAGCAGTTCTTC. Translating it yields CASSFYRGDGSYNEQFF.